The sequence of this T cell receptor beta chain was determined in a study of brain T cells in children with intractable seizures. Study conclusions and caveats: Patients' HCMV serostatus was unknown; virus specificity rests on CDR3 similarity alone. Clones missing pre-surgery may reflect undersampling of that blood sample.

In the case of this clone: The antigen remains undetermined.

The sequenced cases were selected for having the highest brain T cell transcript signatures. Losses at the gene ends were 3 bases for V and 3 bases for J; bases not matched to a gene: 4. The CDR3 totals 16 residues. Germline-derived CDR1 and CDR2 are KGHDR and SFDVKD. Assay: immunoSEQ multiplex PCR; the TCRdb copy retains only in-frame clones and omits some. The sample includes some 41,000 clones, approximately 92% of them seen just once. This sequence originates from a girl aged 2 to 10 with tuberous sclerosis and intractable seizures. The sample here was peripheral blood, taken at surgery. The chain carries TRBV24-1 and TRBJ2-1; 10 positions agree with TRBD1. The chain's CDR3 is CATSDQTGGRYNEQFF. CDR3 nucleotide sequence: TGTGCCACCAGTGATCAGACAGGGGGCCGCTACAATGAGCAGTTCTTC.